A selection of T cell receptor beta chains follows, all from one sample in a study of blood T cell repertoires in COVID-19. Data came from immunoSEQ multiplex PCR; TCRdb stores just in-frame clones and leaves some out. The sample records 55,000 to 65,000 clones, more than 80% being singletons. The material sequenced was peripheral blood. All receptors derive from a man in his sixties with COVID-19, enrolled during active disease. Each CDR3 is given with its conserved first and last residue. The D gene is left open where the match is weak. The size of a clone is reported for some rows only, either as once, few or many, or as a class for expanded clones.

clone_size: .
j_call: TRBJ1-2
d_call: .
v_call: TRBV29-1
cdr3_nt: TGCAGCGTTGTCTGGGCTGGTGGCTACACCTTC
cdr3_aa: CSVVWAGGYTF

clone_size: .
j_call: TRBJ2-5
d_call: .
v_call: TRBV27
cdr3_nt: TGTGCCAGCAGTTTATCCGTTCGGGGGAGCGGGACCCAGTACTTC
cdr3_aa: CASSLSVRGSGTQYF

clone_size: .
j_call: TRBJ1-4
d_call: .
v_call: TRBV7-9
cdr3_nt: TGTGCCAGCAGCTTGGGCAGGGGCGAAAAACTGTTTTTT
cdr3_aa: CASSLGRGEKLFF

clone_size: .
j_call: TRBJ1-2
d_call: .
v_call: TRBV7-9
cdr3_nt: TGTGCCAGCAGCCCACAGGGATTGGCTGGCTACACCTTC
cdr3_aa: CASSPQGLAGYTF

clone_size: once
j_call: TRBJ2-1
d_call: TRBD2
v_call: TRBV7-9
cdr3_nt: TGTGCCAGCAGCCCGGGACTAGCCACAAATGAGCAGTTCTTC
cdr3_aa: CASSPGLATNEQFF

clone_size: .
j_call: TRBJ2-1
d_call: TRBD2
v_call: TRBV10-3
cdr3_nt: TGTGCCATCAGTGCTGGGGGGGACAATGAGCAGTTCTTC
cdr3_aa: CAISAGGDNEQFF

clone_size: .
j_call: TRBJ1-1
d_call: TRBD1
v_call: TRBV29-1
cdr3_nt: TGCAGCGTCACAGGGGTGAACACTGAAGCTTTCTTT
cdr3_aa: CSVTGVNTEAFF

clone_size: .
j_call: TRBJ2-1
d_call: .
v_call: TRBV5-5
cdr3_nt: TGTGCCAGCAGCGCGGCGATGCAGAATGAGCAGTTCTTC
cdr3_aa: CASSAAMQNEQFF

clone_size: once
j_call: TRBJ2-7
d_call: TRBD1
v_call: TRBV24-1
cdr3_nt: TGTGCCACCAGTGAACAGGGGTACCCTCCTGAAGAGCAGTACTTC
cdr3_aa: CATSEQGYPPEEQYF

clone_size: .
j_call: TRBJ1-1
d_call: TRBD1
v_call: TRBV6-2/TRBV6-3
cdr3_nt: TGTGCCAGCACCCCGTTGACAGGGGAAGCTTTCTTT
cdr3_aa: CASTPLTGEAFF

clone_size: .
j_call: TRBJ1-4
d_call: TRBD1
v_call: TRBV5-1
cdr3_nt: TGCGCCAGCAGCCCCCAGGGGGGTGAAAAACTGTTTTTT
cdr3_aa: CASSPQGGEKLFF

clone_size: .
j_call: TRBJ1-5
d_call: TRBD1
v_call: TRBV7-8
cdr3_nt: TGTGCCTCCCACCCAGGGGGTACGGGTCAGCCCCAGCATTTT
cdr3_aa: CASHPGGTGQPQHF

clone_size: .
j_call: TRBJ2-3
d_call: TRBD2
v_call: TRBV4-2
cdr3_nt: TGTGCCAGCAGCCAAGATGGAAGTGATAGCGGGCATGATACGCAGTATTTT
cdr3_aa: CASSQDGSDSGHDTQYF

clone_size: .
j_call: TRBJ1-4
d_call: .
v_call: TRBV18
cdr3_nt: TGTGCCAGCTCAGACAGGAATAATGAAAAACTGTTTTTT
cdr3_aa: CASSDRNNEKLFF

clone_size: .
j_call: TRBJ1-2
d_call: .
v_call: TRBV12-5
cdr3_nt: TGTGCTAGTGGTTTGGTACTGGCCGGGGCTAACTATGGCTACACCTTC
cdr3_aa: CASGLVLAGANYGYTF

clone_size: .
j_call: TRBJ2-3
d_call: TRBD1
v_call: TRBV27
cdr3_nt: TGTGCCAGCAGCCGACAGGGGGGGACGGCAGATACGCAGTATTTT
cdr3_aa: CASSRQGGTADTQYF

clone_size: .
j_call: TRBJ1-1
d_call: .
v_call: TRBV5-1
cdr3_nt: TGCGCCAGCAGCTTGGATGGCAGGGGCACTGAAGCTTTCTTT
cdr3_aa: CASSLDGRGTEAFF

clone_size: few
j_call: TRBJ1-3
d_call: TRBD1
v_call: TRBV9
cdr3_nt: TGTGCCAGCAGCGTCCGACCGGACAGGAGTGGAAACACCATATATTTT
cdr3_aa: CASSVRPDRSGNTIYF

clone_size: .
j_call: TRBJ2-7
d_call: .
v_call: TRBV6-5
cdr3_nt: TGTGCCAGTTCTCCCCGACAGATCTACGAGCAGTACTTC
cdr3_aa: CASSPRQIYEQYF

clone_size: .
j_call: TRBJ1-6
d_call: TRBD1
v_call: TRBV5-5
cdr3_nt: TGTGCCAGCAGTGCCGGGACAGACAACTATAATTCACCCCTCCACTTT
cdr3_aa: CASSAGTDNYNSPLHF

clone_size: .
j_call: TRBJ2-1
d_call: TRBD2
v_call: TRBV5-1
cdr3_nt: TGCGCCAGTGGGAGCGGGGGGGCGTCCAATGAGCAGTTCTTC
cdr3_aa: CASGSGGASNEQFF

clone_size: few
j_call: TRBJ1-2
d_call: .
v_call: TRBV27
cdr3_nt: TGTGCCAGCAGTCCCCGGGGGAAGAACTCGGGCTACACCTTC
cdr3_aa: CASSPRGKNSGYTF

clone_size: .
j_call: TRBJ2-3
d_call: TRBD2
v_call: TRBV2
cdr3_nt: TGTGCCAGCAAAGGACTAGCGGGAGGTACAGATACGCAGTATTTT
cdr3_aa: CASKGLAGGTDTQYF

clone_size: .
j_call: TRBJ1-3
d_call: .
v_call: TRBV7-6
cdr3_nt: TGTGCCAGCAGCTTAGATCAGGGAACCGGAAACACCATATATTTT
cdr3_aa: CASSLDQGTGNTIYF

clone_size: once
j_call: TRBJ2-3
d_call: .
v_call: TRBV5-1
cdr3_nt: TGCGCCAGCAGCTTGGGACAGATCACAGATACGCAGTATTTT
cdr3_aa: CASSLGQITDTQYF

clone_size: .
j_call: TRBJ1-1
d_call: TRBD1
v_call: TRBV5-4
cdr3_nt: TGTGCCAGCAGCGCCCCCAGGACAGGGGGCGGGGGCACTGAAGCTTTCTTT
cdr3_aa: CASSAPRTGGGGTEAFF

clone_size: .
j_call: TRBJ1-2
d_call: .
v_call: TRBV6-5
cdr3_nt: TGTGCCAGTAACCTCCGGCCAGGTTTCTTC
cdr3_aa: CASNLRPGFF

clone_size: .
j_call: TRBJ2-7
d_call: .
v_call: TRBV7-9
cdr3_nt: TGTGCCAGCAGCTTACTTAGTGAGCAGTACTTC
cdr3_aa: CASSLLSEQYF

clone_size: .
j_call: TRBJ2-1
d_call: .
v_call: TRBV19
cdr3_nt: TGTGCCAGTAGTAAGTCAGGCCTCAATGAGCAGTTCTTC
cdr3_aa: CASSKSGLNEQFF

clone_size: .
j_call: TRBJ1-4
d_call: .
v_call: TRBV11-3
cdr3_nt: TGTGCCAGCAGCCCAGAGACAGCTAATGAAAAACTGTTTTTT
cdr3_aa: CASSPETANEKLFF

clone_size: .
j_call: TRBJ2-1
d_call: TRBD1
v_call: TRBV2
cdr3_nt: TGTGCCAGCAGCTCCAGGGGGCGCGGTGAGCAGTTCTTC
cdr3_aa: CASSSRGRGEQFF

clone_size: .
j_call: TRBJ2-6
d_call: .
v_call: TRBV9
cdr3_nt: TGTGCCAGCAGCACCCTAGCAACTGGGGCCAACGTCCTGACTTTC
cdr3_aa: CASSTLATGANVLTF

clone_size: .
j_call: TRBJ2-1
d_call: TRBD2
v_call: TRBV29-1
cdr3_nt: TGCAGCGGACTCGGGACTAGCGGTCCCTACAATGAGCAGTTCTTC
cdr3_aa: CSGLGTSGPYNEQFF

clone_size: .
j_call: TRBJ2-1
d_call: TRBD2
v_call: TRBV2
cdr3_nt: TGTGCCAGCATCGGGGGGAGCTCCTACAATGAGCAGTTCTTC
cdr3_aa: CASIGGSSYNEQFF

clone_size: few
j_call: TRBJ1-2
d_call: TRBD1
v_call: TRBV12-3/TRBV12-4
cdr3_nt: TGTGCCAGCAGACCACAGGGGTTCTATGGCTACACCTTC
cdr3_aa: CASRPQGFYGYTF

clone_size: .
j_call: TRBJ2-2
d_call: TRBD2
v_call: TRBV2
cdr3_nt: TGTGCCAGCTCCCCAGCGGGGGCGAACACCGGGGAGCTGTTTTTT
cdr3_aa: CASSPAGANTGELFF

clone_size: .
j_call: TRBJ1-5
d_call: .
v_call: TRBV5-1
cdr3_nt: TGCGCCAGCAGAGGGGCAGTAGATCAGCCCCAGCATTTT
cdr3_aa: CASRGAVDQPQHF

clone_size: .
j_call: TRBJ2-1
d_call: .
v_call: TRBV19
cdr3_nt: TGTGCCAGTAGCCAGACACCGACCTACAATGAGCAGTTCTTC
cdr3_aa: CASSQTPTYNEQFF

clone_size: .
j_call: TRBJ1-2
d_call: TRBD1
v_call: TRBV10-3
cdr3_nt: TGTGCCATCAGTGAGTCCCACAGGGGGCTATCCTATGGCTACACCTTC
cdr3_aa: CAISESHRGLSYGYTF

clone_size: .
j_call: TRBJ2-1
d_call: .
v_call: TRBV5-8
cdr3_nt: TGTGCCAGCAGCTTGGATATGAGGTCCTACAATGAGCAGTTCTTC
cdr3_aa: CASSLDMRSYNEQFF

clone_size: once
j_call: TRBJ2-1
d_call: TRBD2
v_call: TRBV4-1
cdr3_nt: TGCGCCAGCAGCCAAGAACTAGCGGGACGAGACGAGCAGTTCTTC
cdr3_aa: CASSQELAGRDEQFF

clone_size: medium-sized
j_call: TRBJ2-7
d_call: .
v_call: TRBV5-6
cdr3_nt: TGTGCCAGCAGCTCGGGATCATACGAGCAGTACTTC
cdr3_aa: CASSSGSYEQYF

clone_size: .
j_call: TRBJ2-5
d_call: .
v_call: TRBV7-2
cdr3_nt: TGTGCCAGCAGCTTAGGCCGTGGCCCCCAAGAGACCCAGTACTTC
cdr3_aa: CASSLGRGPQETQYF

clone_size: few
j_call: TRBJ2-1
d_call: .
v_call: TRBV27
cdr3_nt: TGTGCCAGCAGTGATCTAGCGTACCTGGGGAATGAGCAGTTCTTC
cdr3_aa: CASSDLAYLGNEQFF

clone_size: .
j_call: TRBJ2-6
d_call: .
v_call: TRBV4-1
cdr3_nt: TGCGCCAGCAGCCAACCGACAGTCAGCTCTGGGGCCAACGTCCTGACTTTC
cdr3_aa: CASSQPTVSSGANVLTF

clone_size: .
j_call: TRBJ1-1
d_call: TRBD1
v_call: TRBV11-3
cdr3_nt: TGTGCCAGCAGCACCGGGACAGGGCTAGCCACTGAAGCTTTCTTT
cdr3_aa: CASSTGTGLATEAFF

clone_size: .
j_call: TRBJ2-3
d_call: TRBD2
v_call: TRBV5-8
cdr3_nt: TGTGCCAGCAGGCGACCGGGACTAGCGGGAGGAGGGGGAACAGATACGCAGTATTTT
cdr3_aa: CASRRPGLAGGGGTDTQYF

clone_size: .
j_call: TRBJ1-1
d_call: TRBD1
v_call: TRBV18
cdr3_nt: TGTGCCAGCTCCACGACAGGGGGGAGAACTGAAGCTTTCTTT
cdr3_aa: CASSTTGGRTEAFF

clone_size: .
j_call: TRBJ2-7
d_call: TRBD2
v_call: TRBV6-5
cdr3_nt: TGTGCCAGCAGTTACGACGGGGGGAGGACCTACGAGCAGTACTTC
cdr3_aa: CASSYDGGRTYEQYF